This record covers a single TCR beta chain. The antigen it binds to is not known. Base-call qualities are not available, and no considerably larger clone is one nucleotide away. The CDR3 measures 12 amino acids from cysteine to phenylalanine. Here the CDR3 DNA is all that survives: 36 bases in frame from base 1. Reading the germline V gene gives CDR1 MNHNS and CDR2 SASEGT. The junction carries 7 bases between V and J, which are trimmed by 6 bases and 7 bases respectively. Library creation used PCR. At the Johns Hopkins FTIC core, DNA from the cultured CD4+ T cells underwent TCR sequencing with the Oncomine TCR Beta short-read assay. The QIAamp micro DNA kit was used to extract genomic DNA from the cultured CD4+ T cells. The Oncomine TCR Beta libraries from cultured CD4+ T cells were pooled using unique dual indexes and then sequenced on an Illumina iSeq 100. Per the authors' processing: Non-productive sequences were removed, and CDR3s not starting with C, not ending with F or W, or shorter than 7 amino acids were discarded. The MANAFEST web application identified antigen-specific clonotypes by comparing peptide-stimulated wells against reference wells and other culture wells. An FDR below 0.05, an odds ratio above 5, and a productive frequency above 0.1% in at least two of three replicate wells were required for clones to be considered positive. Cross-reactive clonotypes were defined as significantly expanded in both SARS-CoV-2 spike wells and at least one common cold coronavirus spike condition. Using R version 3.6.1, CDR3 homology was evaluated through Levenshtein distances (stringdist) along with unrooted phylogenetic trees (ape). TCRdb took the public reads, trimmed them with fastp at Q25, ran MiXCR for clone calling and kept in-frame beta chains. Identical CDR3 protein sequences are pooled into one entry, listed with their most common genes and DNA. The V and J calls reflect TCRdb's pipeline rather than the authors' work. The sample table records 5,000 to 8,000 distinct CDR3 sequences; 52% of these occur just once. Approximately 26% of the sample rests with the top ten.

This entry is derived from a study of vaccination and CD4 T cells after COVID-19 (dated by TCRdb to the early 2020s). For the study in its entirety: Six males and four females were included in the convalescent cohort, with two Hispanic individuals, seven Caucasians, two Asians and one multiracial person represented. In an earlier paper using these donors, memory CD4+ T cell crossreactivity between SARS-CoV-2 and common cold coronavirus spike proteins was assessed at the TCR clonotype level. Post-COVID blood samples were collected from convalescent patients a median of around 96 days after diagnosis, with a range of about 30 to 161 days. Two doses of either the Pfizer-BioNTech BNT162b2 vaccine (n=8) or the Moderna mRNA-1273 vaccine (n=2) were administered to participants. As controls, cultures received a CEFX viral epitope pool (the positive control), an HIV-1 Nef peptide pool (the negative control), or no peptide at all. In approximately ten COVID-19 convalescent patients and a handful of infection-naive healthy vaccine recipients, the spike-specific CD4+ TCR repertoire before mRNA vaccination was compared with the repertoire after mRNA vaccination. Overlapping spike peptide pools from SARS-CoV-2 and from the common cold coronaviruses HCoV-NL63, HCoV-OC43 and HCoV-229E were used as culture stimuli. Post-vaccine blood samples were collected a median of 72 days after the second vaccine dose, ranging from about 13 to 241 days.

Read against the paper, the sample's treatment or condition label means: roughly 10-day PBMC culture with coronavirus spike peptide pools or control peptides (ViraFEST assay). CD4+ T cells from unexposed donors were collected before the COVID-19 pandemic (2011-2018). The ViraFEST assay, used in the study, expanded antigen-specific T cells with peptide pools and then identified the expanded clonotypes through TCR sequencing. Each well held approximately 2 million PBMCs cultured in IMDM containing roughly 5% human AB serum and 10 IU/ml IL-2, with approximately 9.2 ug/ml peptide pools added. On days 3 and 7, half of the culture medium was replaced with fresh IL-2-containing medium. After 10 to 11 days of culture, CD4+ T cells were isolated by negative selection using the EasySep CD4+ T cell isolation kit. As cell numbers permitted, CD4+ T cells from unexposed donors were tested for reactivity to SARS-CoV-2 S and N and to four common cold coronavirus spike pools. Ficoll-Paque Plus gradient centrifugation was used to isolate PBMCs from whole blood, and the isolated PBMCs were then either used fresh or cryopreserved at -140C. In general, triplicate wells were set up for every culture condition. Leukapheresis product for the unexposed donors was purchased commercially.

General conclusions and limits of the study: Of the vaccine-specific clones in convalescent patients, 304 of 307, or nearly all, reacted only to SARS-CoV-2 spike and did not cross-react with common cold coronaviruses. Among convalescent patients, a median around 83% of the SARS-CoV-2-reactive clones seen after vaccination appeared only after vaccination, which suggests priming specific to the vaccine. Only a relatively small number of convalescent patients were included in the study, and early timepoints following natural infection were not analyzed. An increase in the median number of SARS-CoV-2-reactive clonotypes from approximately 21 after infection to some 38 after vaccination was observed, but the change was not found to be significant.

The sequencing sample was made of CD4+ T cells from blood, cultured in vitro. The rearranged chain carries TRBV6-1 and TRBJ1-6, with the D gene too uncertain to name. The receptor comes from a human donor in good health. CDR3 reads: CASRPRNSPLHF. Here is the DNA: TGTGCCAGCAGACCTCGAAATTCACCCCTCCACTTT.